This entry describes one T cell receptor (beta chain). This sample is drawn from a study of blood T cell repertoires in COVID-19. Study as a whole: Spain, Italy and the United States supplied samples that represented acute and convalescent COVID-19.

Trimming cost V 4 bases and J 0 bases; bases outside gene matches: 3. The germline gives CDR1 SGHNT, CDR2 YYREEE (reference sequence). The CDR3 sequence is 15 residues long. Sequenced by immunoSEQ multiplex PCR; TCRdb stores in-frame clones only, minus some. The table lists about 130,000 clones, more than 70% of them singletons. The V and J genes are TRBV5-4 and TRBJ2-3, with 9 bases matching TRBD2. The sequenced sample was peripheral blood. The clonotype was recovered from a woman over 75 with acute or convalescent COVID-19. This CDR3 reads CASSRGGGSTDTQYF. DNA for the CDR3: TGTGCCAGCAGCCGCGGGGGGGGGAGCACAGATACGCAGTATTTT.